A selection of T cell receptor beta chains follows, all from one sample in a study of regulatory T cells in long-lasting Graves disease. TCRdb ran MiXCR on the multiplex PCR reads and lists one entry per CDR3 protein. The sample includes about 290,000 distinct CDR3 sequences, more than 20% of them seen just once. The sequences come from peripheral blood mononuclear cells (PBMCs), collected when the disease was refractory, from a patient treated with antithyroid drugs. Receptors originate from a female donor with Graves disease. The conserved cysteine and the conserved F or W are not part of the CDR3 here.

v_gene	j_gene	CDR3aa
TRBV20-1	TRBJ1-5	SARDWGQINEPQH
TRBV28	TRBJ1-2	ASSLQANYGYT
TRBV28	TRBJ2-3	ASSTEIAGGLFGFTDTQY
TRBV28	TRBJ2-2	ASSSPGTGGTGELF
TRBV28	TRBJ2-2	ASSFRKTGELF
TRBV3-1	TRBJ2-1	ASSQASGGYEQF
TRBV4-2	TRBJ1-1	ASSQDPRLNTEAF
TRBV28	TRBJ2-7	ASSLGQGPKRY
TRBV6-5	TRBJ2-3	ASSYSPSGYTDTQY
TRBV6-5	TRBJ2-7	ASSFRLAAAYEQY
TRBV19	TRBJ2-1	ASNHRLNNEQF
TRBV15	TRBJ2-7	ATSRDNTGEGEQY
TRBV6-1	TRBJ2-7	ASCRPTRQGAYEQY
TRBV11-2	TRBJ2-7	ASSLSSGLAGGREQY
TRBV6-2/TRBV6-3	TRBJ2-7	ASSYSGLASYEQY
TRBV20-1	TRBJ2-5	SASPTQETQY
TRBV7-9	TRBJ2-7	ASSLLLGQGAYEQY
TRBV7-2	TRBJ2-2	AGAGELF
TRBV24-1	TRBJ2-2	ATRPTSGSSGELF
TRBV28	TRBJ2-7	ASSLRLSYEQY
TRBV29-1	TRBJ2-2	SVEKDGELF
TRBV7-2	TRBJ2-6	ASSLPNSGANVLT
TRBV10-3	TRBJ1-5	AISDDRVGQPQH
TRBV29-1	TRBJ1-4	SVGRGANEKLF
TRBV12-3/TRBV12-4	TRBJ1-1	ASSPANTEAF
TRBV6-2/TRBV6-3	TRBJ2-7	ASSYSNRGSYEQY
TRBV6-1	TRBJ1-1	ASSYGRNTEAF
TRBV11-2	TRBJ2-2	ASSWDRGVGELF
TRBV24-1	TRBJ2-6	ATSGDTGANVLT
TRBV6-1	TRBJ1-5	ASSRGAFLGPQH
TRBV27	TRBJ2-2	ASAYFYTGELF
TRBV5-4	TRBJ2-5	ASRPTASQETQY
TRBV7-8	TRBJ1-1	ASSSTVNTEAF
TRBV7-2	TRBJ1-3	ASSPHRDGVGNTIY
TRBV29-1	TRBJ1-5	SVVTGDSNQPQH
TRBV7-9	TRBJ2-7	ASSMGQGEQY
TRBV12-3/TRBV12-4	TRBJ1-1	ASSLAGVNTEAF
TRBV19	TRBJ1-1	ASKRGYEAF
TRBV5-1	TRBJ2-2	ASSLTVTSSLAGELF
TRBV12-3/TRBV12-4	TRBJ1-5	ASSFEDLNQPQH
TRBV28	TRBJ1-2	ASSAGTGPRNYGYT
TRBV28	TRBJ2-4	ASSLWSTGGENIQY
TRBV7-8	TRBJ2-7	ASSLEIGDTAYEQY
TRBV7-2	TRBJ2-7	ASSLSSASGISEQY
TRBV7-3	TRBJ1-1	ASSATGGANTEAF
TRBV18	TRBJ2-3	ASSPTRTDTQY
TRBV6-5	TRBJ2-7	ASSYSGGNYEQY
TRBV2	TRBJ2-7	ASGQDYSYEQY
TRBV20-1	TRBJ1-2	SARDSRDYGYT
TRBV7-8	TRBJ2-5	ASSLSWGRETQY
TRBV27	TRBJ1-6	ASSLLSGTGNSPLH
TRBV6-1	TRBJ2-7	ASKGSGLWWQY